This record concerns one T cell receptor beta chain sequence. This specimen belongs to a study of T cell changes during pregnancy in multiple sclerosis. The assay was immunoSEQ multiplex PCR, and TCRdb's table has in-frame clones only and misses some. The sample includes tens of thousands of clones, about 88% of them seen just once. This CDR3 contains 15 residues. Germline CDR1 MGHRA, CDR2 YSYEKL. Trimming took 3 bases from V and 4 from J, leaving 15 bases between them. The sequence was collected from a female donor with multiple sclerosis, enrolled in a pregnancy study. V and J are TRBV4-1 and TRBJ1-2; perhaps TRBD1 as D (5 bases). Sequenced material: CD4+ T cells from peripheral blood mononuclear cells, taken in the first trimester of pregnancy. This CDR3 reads CASSQGDSIVYGYTF. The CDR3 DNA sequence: TGCGCCAGCAGCCAGGGTGACAGCATAGTCTATGGCTACACCTTC.